This TCR beta chain originates from a study of cytomegalovirus exposure and HLA in healthy donors. The overall study: Drawn from HLA-typed donors, approximately 85 million unique TCRs were held in an early data release.

Unrecorded immune exposures were likely, despite nominal health at sampling. Trimming shortened V by 0 bases and J by 5 bases, and 17 bases separated the two germline ends. The CDR3 covers 16 residues. Germline-derived CDR1 and CDR2 are MGHRA and YSYEKL. Both 60 Vbeta primers and 13 Jbeta primers went into the PCR. TCRdb keeps only in-frame clones here, not all; method: immunoSEQ multiplex PCR. The sample lists 150,000 to 170,000 clones, more than 75% occurring once. Sequencing was done on a sample of PBMCs. The clonotype originates from a woman in her 40s in good health and CMV-seropositive. This chain uses TRBV4-1 with TRBJ2-7; TRBD1 might be the D (5 bases). In nucleotides, the CDR3 is TGCGCCAGCAGCCAAGAGGTCCATCAAGAAGGGGACGAGCAGTACTTC. Encoded protein: CASSQEVHQEGDEQYF.